The clone carrying this T cell receptor (beta chain) was picked up one time. Its antigen is currently unknown. V gave up 6 bases and J gave up 0 bases; unmatched junction bases: 3. The CDR3 has 15 residues. Germline CDR1 MNHNS, CDR2 SASEGT. These data are taken from a study of cytomegalovirus exposure and HLA in healthy donors. Broader study findings: Rare TCR sequences predominated, though certain public TCRs were found in many donors. A missense DCLRE1C variant was associated with V- and J-gene trimming of TCR beta chains in a later analysis, and an independent cohort replicated the association. Most CMV-associated TCR beta chains appeared HLA-restricted in a later analysis.

The study ran its PCR with 60 Vbeta and 13 Jbeta primers. The repertoire was sequenced with immunoSEQ multiplex PCR; TCRdb's copy has only in-frame clones and lacks some. The sample has 150,000 to 200,000 clones, around three quarters seen once. This TCR derives from a woman between 35 and 50 years old in good health and CMV-seronegative. V and J are TRBV6-1 and TRBJ1-2, with 11 bases matching TRBD1. The sample was PBMCs. CDR3 protein: CASRPGQGANYGYTF. CDR3 DNA sequence: TGTGCCAGCAGACCGGGACAGGGGGCTAACTATGGCTACACCTTC.